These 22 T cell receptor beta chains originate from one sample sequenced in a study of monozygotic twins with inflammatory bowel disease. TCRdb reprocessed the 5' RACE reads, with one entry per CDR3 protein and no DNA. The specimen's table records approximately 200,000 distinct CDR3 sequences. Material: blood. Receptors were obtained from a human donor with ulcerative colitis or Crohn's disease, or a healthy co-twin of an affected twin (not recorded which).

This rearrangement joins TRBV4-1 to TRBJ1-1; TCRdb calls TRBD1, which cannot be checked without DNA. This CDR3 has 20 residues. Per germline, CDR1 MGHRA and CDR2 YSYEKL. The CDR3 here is CASSQDAPDRYIFTNTEAFF.

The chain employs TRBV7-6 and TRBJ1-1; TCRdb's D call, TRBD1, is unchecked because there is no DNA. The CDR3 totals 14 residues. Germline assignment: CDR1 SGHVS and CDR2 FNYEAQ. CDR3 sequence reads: CASSPRTDNTEAFF. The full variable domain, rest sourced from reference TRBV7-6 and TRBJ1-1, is GAGVSQSPRYKVTKRGQDVALRCDPISGHVSLYWYRQALGQGPEFLTYFNYEAQQDKSGLPNDRFSAERPEGSISTLTIQRTEQRDSAMYRCASSPRTDNTEAFFGQGTRLTVV.

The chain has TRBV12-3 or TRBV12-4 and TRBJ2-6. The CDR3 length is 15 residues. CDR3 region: CASTSTGSGANVLTF.

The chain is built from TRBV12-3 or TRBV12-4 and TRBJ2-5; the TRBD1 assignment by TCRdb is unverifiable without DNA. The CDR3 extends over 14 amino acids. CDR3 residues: CVSRMDRDQETQYF.

Here the CDR3 reads CAGSTGGYGYTF. V usage is TRBV12-3 or TRBV12-4 and J usage is TRBJ1-2; TCRdb gives TRBD1 as the D gene, but with no DNA this cannot be confirmed. CDR3 length: 12 residues.

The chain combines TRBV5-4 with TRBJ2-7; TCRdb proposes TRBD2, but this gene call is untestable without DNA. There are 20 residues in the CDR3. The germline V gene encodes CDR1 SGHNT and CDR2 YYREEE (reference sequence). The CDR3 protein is CASGLKDLAGGFTRSYEQYF.

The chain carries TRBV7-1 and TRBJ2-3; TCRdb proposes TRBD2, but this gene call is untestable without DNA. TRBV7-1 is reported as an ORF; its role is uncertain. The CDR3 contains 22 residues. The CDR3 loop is CASSSWGTGLAGDPGSTDTQYF.

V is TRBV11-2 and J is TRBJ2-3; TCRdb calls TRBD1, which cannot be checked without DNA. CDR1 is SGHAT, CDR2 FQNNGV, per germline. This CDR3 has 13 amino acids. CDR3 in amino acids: CASTYRASNTQYF.

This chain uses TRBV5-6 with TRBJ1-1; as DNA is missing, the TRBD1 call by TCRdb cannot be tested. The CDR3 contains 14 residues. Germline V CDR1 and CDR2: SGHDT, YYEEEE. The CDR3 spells CASSPGTLNTEAFF.

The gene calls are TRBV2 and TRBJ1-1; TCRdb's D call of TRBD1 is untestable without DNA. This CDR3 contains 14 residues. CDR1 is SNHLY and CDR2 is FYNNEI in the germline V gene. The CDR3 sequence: CASGTGRVNTEAFF.

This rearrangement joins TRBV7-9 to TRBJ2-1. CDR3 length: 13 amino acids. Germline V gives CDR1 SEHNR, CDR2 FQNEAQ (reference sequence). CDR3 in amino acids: CASSLGHYNEQFF.

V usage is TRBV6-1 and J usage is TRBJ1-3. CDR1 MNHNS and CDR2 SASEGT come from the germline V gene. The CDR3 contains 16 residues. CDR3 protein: CASSPAGPSSGNTIYF.

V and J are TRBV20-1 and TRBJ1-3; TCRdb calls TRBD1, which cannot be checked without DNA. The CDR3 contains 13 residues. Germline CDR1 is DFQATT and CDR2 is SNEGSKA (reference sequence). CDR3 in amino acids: CSALGGSGNTIYF.

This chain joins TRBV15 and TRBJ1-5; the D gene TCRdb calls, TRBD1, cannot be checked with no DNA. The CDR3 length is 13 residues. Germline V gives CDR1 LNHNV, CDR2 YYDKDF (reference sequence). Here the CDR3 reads CATSSQGHQPQHF.

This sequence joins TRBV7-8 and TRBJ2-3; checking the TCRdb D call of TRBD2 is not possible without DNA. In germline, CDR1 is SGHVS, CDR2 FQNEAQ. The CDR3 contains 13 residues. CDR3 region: CASSSEGGDTQYF.

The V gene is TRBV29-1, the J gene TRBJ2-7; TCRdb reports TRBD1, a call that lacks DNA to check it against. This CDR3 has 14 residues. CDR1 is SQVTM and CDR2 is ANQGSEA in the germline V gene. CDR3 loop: CSTAEGGAFGEQYF.

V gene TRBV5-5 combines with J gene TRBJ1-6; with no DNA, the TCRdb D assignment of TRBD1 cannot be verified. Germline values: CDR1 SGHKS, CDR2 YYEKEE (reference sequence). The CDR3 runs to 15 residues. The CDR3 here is CASSWQAGLNSPLHF.

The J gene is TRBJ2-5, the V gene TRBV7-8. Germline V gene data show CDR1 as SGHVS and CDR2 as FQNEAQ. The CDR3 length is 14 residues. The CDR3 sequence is CASSLFQYQETQYF.

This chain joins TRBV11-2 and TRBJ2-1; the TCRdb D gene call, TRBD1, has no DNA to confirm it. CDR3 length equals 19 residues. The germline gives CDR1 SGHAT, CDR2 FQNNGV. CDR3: CASSLRLAGGWSSYNEQFF.

The CDR3 spells CASSPGTDTQYF. This rearrangement joins TRBV6-5 to TRBJ2-3; TCRdb's D gene call, TRBD1, goes unchecked for lack of DNA. Germline V gene sequence: CDR1 MNHEY, CDR2 SVGAGI. This CDR3 comprises 12 residues.

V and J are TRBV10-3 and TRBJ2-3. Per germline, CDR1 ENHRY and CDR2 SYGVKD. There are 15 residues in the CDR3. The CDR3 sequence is CAISVDFTSTDTQYF.

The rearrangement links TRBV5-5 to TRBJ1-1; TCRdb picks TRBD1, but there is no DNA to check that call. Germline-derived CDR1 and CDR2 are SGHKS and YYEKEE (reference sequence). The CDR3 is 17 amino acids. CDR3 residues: CASSSPRVGSLNTEAFF.